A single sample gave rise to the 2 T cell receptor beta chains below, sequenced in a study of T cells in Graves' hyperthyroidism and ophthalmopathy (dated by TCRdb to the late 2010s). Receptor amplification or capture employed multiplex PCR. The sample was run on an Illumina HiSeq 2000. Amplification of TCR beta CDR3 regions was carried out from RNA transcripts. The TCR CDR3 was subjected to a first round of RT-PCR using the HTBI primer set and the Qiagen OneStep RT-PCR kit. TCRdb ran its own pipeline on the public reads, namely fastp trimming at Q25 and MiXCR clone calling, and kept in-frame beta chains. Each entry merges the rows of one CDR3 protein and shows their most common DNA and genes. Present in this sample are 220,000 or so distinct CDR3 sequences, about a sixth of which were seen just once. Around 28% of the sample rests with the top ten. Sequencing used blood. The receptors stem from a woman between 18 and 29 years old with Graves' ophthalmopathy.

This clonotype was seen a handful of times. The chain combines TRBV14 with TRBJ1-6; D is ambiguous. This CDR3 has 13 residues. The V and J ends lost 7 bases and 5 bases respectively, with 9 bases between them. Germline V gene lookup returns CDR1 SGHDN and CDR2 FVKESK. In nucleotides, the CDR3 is TGTGCCAGCAACCTAGTCAATAATTCACCCCTCCACTTT. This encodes CASNLVNNSPLHF.

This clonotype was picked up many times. The CDR3 region has the DNA TGCGCCAGCAGCTTGGCAGGTTCCGACTCCTATAATTCACCCCTCCACTTT. This translates into CASSLAGSDSYNSPLHF. The rearrangement links TRBV5-1 to TRBJ1-6; D is unclear. V was pared by 0 bases and J by 0 bases, with 10 bases between. The CDR3 sequence is 17 residues long. Looked up from germline, CDR1 is SGHRS and CDR2 is YFSETQ.